What follows are 11 T cell receptor beta chains derived from one specimen sequenced in a study of blood T cell repertoires in COVID-19. Assay: immunoSEQ multiplex PCR; the TCRdb copy retains only in-frame clones and omits some. The data contain approximately 330,000 clones, 87% of them singletons. What was sequenced was peripheral blood. The source is a young man with COVID-19, enrolled during active disease.

The chain uses TRBV5-5 and TRBJ1-4, with D uncertain. Trimming cost V 4 bases and J 4 bases, with 11 bases left between them. CDR3 length equals 14 residues. CDR1 and CDR2 from the germline V gene are SGHKS and YYEKEE (reference sequence). This CDR3 reads CASSPGGGNEKLFF. CDR3 nucleotide sequence: TGTGCCAGCAGCCCCGGAGGCGGTAATGAAAAACTGTTTTTT. Full variable domain (missing parts from reference TRBV5-5 and TRBJ1-4): DAGVTQSPTHLIKTRGQQVTLRCSPISGHKSVSWYQQVLGQGPQFIFQYYEKEERGRGNFPDRFSARQFPNYSSELNVNALLLGDSALYLCASSPGGGNEKLFFGSGTQLSVL.

The chain carries TRBV6-2 or TRBV6-3 and TRBJ2-2; 10 bases line up with TRBD1. The J segment lost 5 bases and the V segment lost 2 bases, leaving 2 bases of the junction unmatched. The CDR3 sequence is 15 residues long. The germline CDR1 and CDR2 sequences are MNHEY and SVGEGT. CDR3 nucleotide sequence: TGTGCCAGCAGTTACGGGACAGGGGCTACCGGGGAGCTGTTTTTT. This encodes CASSYGTGATGELFF.

The chain recombines TRBV7-3 with TRBJ1-1, with D possibly being TRBD1 (6 bases). Deletions cut 6 bases from V and 0 bases from J, with 11 bases between. This CDR3 is built from 14 residues. Germline CDR1 is SGHTA and CDR2 is FQGTGA. CDR3 bases: TGTGCCAGCAGTTGGGGGCCGGTGAACACTGAAGCTTTCTTT. Translated, it gives CASSWGPVNTEAFF.

This rearrangement joins TRBV19 to TRBJ2-7; D may be TRBD1 (6 bases). Per the germline V gene, CDR1 is LNHDA and CDR2 is SQIVND (reference sequence). Trimming shortened V by 3 bases and J by 3 bases, and 15 bases separated the two germline ends. The CDR3 sequence is 15 residues long. The CDR3 sequence: CASSMKAGDNYEQYF. The CDR3 nucleotides are TGTGCCAGTAGTATGAAGGCAGGGGACAACTACGAGCAGTACTTC.

The chain carries TRBV12-5 and TRBJ2-5; TRBD1 is a possible D gene (6 bases). V was pared by 9 bases and J by 0 bases, with 11 bases between. The germline gives CDR1 LGHNT, CDR2 FRNRAP. The CDR3 consists of 13 residues. CDR3 in DNA: TGTGCTAGCCGACGGGACAACCAAGAGACCCAGTACTTC. This translates into CASRRDNQETQYF. The full variable domain, in which reference TRBV12-5 and TRBJ2-5 provide the parts outside the CDR3, is DARVTQTPRHKVTEMGQEVTMRCQPILGHNTVFWYRQTMMQGLELLAYFRNRAPLDDSGMPKDRFSAEMPDATLATLKIQPSEPRDSAVYFCASRRDNQETQYFGPGTRLLVL.

The V gene is TRBV10-3, the J gene TRBJ2-1; no firm D call. Between the trimmed V and J ends, which lost 0 bases and 3 bases, there was a span of 9 bases. This CDR3 has 15 residues. Germline V lookup: CDR1 ENHRY, CDR2 SYGVKD. DNA for the CDR3: TGTGCCATCAGTGAGTCGGCCAGTTACTACAATGAGCAGTTCTTC. Residues: CAISESASYYNEQFF.

CDR3 sequence: CASRVYGSADTQYF. In nucleotides, the CDR3 is TGTGCCAGCAGGGTGTACGGTTCGGCAGATACGCAGTATTTT. V and J are TRBV27 and TRBJ2-3; D unresolved. The CDR3 spans 14 residues. V was trimmed by 6 bases and J by 4 bases, leaving 14 bases between them. Looked up from germline, CDR1 is MNHEY and CDR2 is SMNVEV (reference sequence).

The J gene is TRBJ1-1, the V gene TRBV11-3; possibly TRBD1 for D (6 bases). The germline V gene has CDR1 SGHNT and CDR2 YENEEA. V was cut by 5 bases and J by 5 bases, with 18 bases left in between. This CDR3 has 15 residues. Here the CDR3 reads CASSHHPGELTEAFF. CDR3 DNA sequence: TGTGCCAGCAGCCACCATCCAGGGGAATTAACTGAAGCTTTCTTT.

The chain employs TRBV4-2 and TRBJ2-3; TRBD1 matches at 8 bases. Germline trimming cut 5 bases from V and 5 bases from J; bases unmatched to any gene: 12. The germline V gene has CDR1 LGHNA and CDR2 YNFKEQ. The CDR3 is made up of 16 amino acids. CDR3 sequence (DNA): TGTGCCAGCAGCACAACTACCGGGACAGGATTAGATACGCAGTATTTT. This sequence encodes CASSTTTGTGLDTQYF.

This chain joins TRBV7-3 and TRBJ2-2, with D possibly being TRBD1 (6 bases). Trimming shortened V by 2 bases and J by 4 bases, and 14 bases separated the two germline ends. Germline lookup yields CDR1 SGHTA and CDR2 FQGTGA. The CDR3 has 16 residues. The CDR3 protein is CASSLFGTTGTGELFF. The CDR3, as DNA: TGTGCCAGCAGCTTATTTGGGACAACGGGCACCGGGGAGCTGTTTTTT.

The chain recombines TRBV18 with TRBJ2-7; perhaps TRBD2 as D (5 bases). The germline V gene encodes CDR1 KGHSH and CDR2 LQKENI. The CDR3 loop spans 15 amino acids. The germline V and J ends were trimmed by 3 bases and 5 bases, with 17 bases remaining between them. The CDR3, as DNA: TGTGCCAGCTCACCGGAAAGGGCGGGTGGGAACGAGCAGTACTTC. Amino acid sequence: CASSPERAGGNEQYF.